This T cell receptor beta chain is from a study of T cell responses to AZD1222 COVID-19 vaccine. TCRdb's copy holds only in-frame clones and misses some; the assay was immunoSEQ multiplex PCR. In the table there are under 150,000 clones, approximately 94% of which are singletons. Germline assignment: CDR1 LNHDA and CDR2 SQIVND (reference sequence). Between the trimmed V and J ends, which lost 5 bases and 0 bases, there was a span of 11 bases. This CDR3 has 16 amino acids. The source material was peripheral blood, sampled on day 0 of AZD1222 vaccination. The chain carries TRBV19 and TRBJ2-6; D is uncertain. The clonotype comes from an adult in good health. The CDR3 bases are TGTGCCAGTAGTGATCATGGTGACTCTGGGGCCAACGTCCTGACTTTC. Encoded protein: CASSDHGDSGANVLTF. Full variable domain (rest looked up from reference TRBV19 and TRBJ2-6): DGGITQSPKYLFRKEGQNVTLSCEQNLNHDAMYWYRQDPGQGLRLIYYSQIVNDFQKGDIAEGYSVSREKKESFPLTVTSAQKNPTAFYLCASSDHGDSGANVLTFGAGSRLTVL.